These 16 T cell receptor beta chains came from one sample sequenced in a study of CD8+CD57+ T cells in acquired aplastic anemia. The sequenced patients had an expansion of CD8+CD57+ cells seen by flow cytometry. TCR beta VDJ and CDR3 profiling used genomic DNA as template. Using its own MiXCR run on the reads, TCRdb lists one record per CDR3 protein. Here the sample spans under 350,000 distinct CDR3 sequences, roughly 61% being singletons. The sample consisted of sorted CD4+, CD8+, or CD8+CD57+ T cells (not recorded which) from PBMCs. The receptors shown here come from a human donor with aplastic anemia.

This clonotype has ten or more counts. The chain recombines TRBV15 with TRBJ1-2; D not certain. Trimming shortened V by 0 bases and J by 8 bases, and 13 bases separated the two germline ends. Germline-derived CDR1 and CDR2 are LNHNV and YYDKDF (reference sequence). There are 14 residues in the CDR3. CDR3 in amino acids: CATSRERLSGGYTF. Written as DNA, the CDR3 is TGTGCCACCAGCAGAGAGCGGCTATCGGGGGGCTACACCTTC.

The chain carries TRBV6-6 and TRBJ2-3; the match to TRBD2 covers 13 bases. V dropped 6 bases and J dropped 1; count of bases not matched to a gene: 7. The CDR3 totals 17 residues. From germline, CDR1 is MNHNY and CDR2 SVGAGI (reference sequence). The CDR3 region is CASSWGLAGPGTDTQYF. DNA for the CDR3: TGTGCCAGCAGCTGGGGACTAGCGGGACCTGGCACAGATACGCAGTATTTT.

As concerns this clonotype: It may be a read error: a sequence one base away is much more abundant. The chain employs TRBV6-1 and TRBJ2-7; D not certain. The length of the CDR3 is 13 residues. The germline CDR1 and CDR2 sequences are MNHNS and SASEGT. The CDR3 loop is CAILRSSSYEQHF. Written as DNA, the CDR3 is TGTGCCATTTTGCGGTCGAGCTCCTACGAGCAGCACTTC.

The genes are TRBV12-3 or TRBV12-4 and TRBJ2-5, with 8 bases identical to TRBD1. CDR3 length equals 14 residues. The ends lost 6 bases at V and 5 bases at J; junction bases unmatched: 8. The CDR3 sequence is CASSQGQGVETQYF. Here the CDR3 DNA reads TGTGCCAGCAGCCAAGGACAGGGTGTGGAGACCCAGTACTTC.

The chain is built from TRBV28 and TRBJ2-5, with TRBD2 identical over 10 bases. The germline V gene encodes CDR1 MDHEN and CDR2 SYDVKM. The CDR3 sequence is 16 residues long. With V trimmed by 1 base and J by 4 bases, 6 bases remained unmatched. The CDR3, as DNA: TGTGCCAGCAGTTTATCTAGCGGGAGAAGGGCAGAGACCCAGTACTTC. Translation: CASSLSSGRRAETQYF.

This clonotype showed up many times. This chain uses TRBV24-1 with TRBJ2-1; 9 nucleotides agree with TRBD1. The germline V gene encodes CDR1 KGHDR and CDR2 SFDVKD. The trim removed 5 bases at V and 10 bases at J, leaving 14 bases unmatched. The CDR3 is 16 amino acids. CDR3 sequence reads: CATSGGGTGPDREQFF. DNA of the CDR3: TGTGCCACCAGTGGGGGGGGGACAGGGCCGGACAGGGAGCAGTTCTTC.

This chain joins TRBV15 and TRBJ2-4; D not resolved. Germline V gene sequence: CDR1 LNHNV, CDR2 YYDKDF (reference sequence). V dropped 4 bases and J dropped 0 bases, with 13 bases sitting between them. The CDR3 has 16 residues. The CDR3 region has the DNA TGTGCCACCAGCAAATCCCGGGCGGTAGCCAAAAACATTCAGTACTTC. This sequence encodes CATSKSRAVAKNIQYF. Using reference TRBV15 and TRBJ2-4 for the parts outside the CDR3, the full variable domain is DAMVIQNPRYQVTQFGKPVTLSCSQTLNHNVMYWYQQKSSQAPKLLFHYYDKDFNNEADTPDNFQSRRPNTSFCFLDIRSPGLGDTAMYLCATSKSRAVAKNIQYFGAGTRLSVL.

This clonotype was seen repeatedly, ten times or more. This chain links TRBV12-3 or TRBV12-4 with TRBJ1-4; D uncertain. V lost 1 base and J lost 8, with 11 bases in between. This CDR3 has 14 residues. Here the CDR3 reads CASSLDEWREKLFF. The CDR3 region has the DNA TGTGCCAGCAGTTTAGATGAGTGGAGGGAAAAACTGTTTTTT.

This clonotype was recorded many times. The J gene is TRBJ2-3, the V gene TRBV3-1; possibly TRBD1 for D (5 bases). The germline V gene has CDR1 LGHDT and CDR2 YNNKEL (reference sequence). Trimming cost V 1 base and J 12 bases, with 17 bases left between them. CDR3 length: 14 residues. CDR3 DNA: TGTGCCAGCAGCCAAGTAGTAAGCAGGGCTACTCAGTATTTT. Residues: CASSQVVSRATQYF.

CDR3 in DNA: TGTGCCAGCAGGAGCACAGGGTACGAGCAGTACTTC. Encoded protein: CASRSTGYEQYF. The chain has TRBV7-9 and TRBJ2-7; D possibly corresponds to TRBD1 (6 bases). The CDR3 covers 12 residues. The V end was cut by 6 bases, the J end by 4 bases, with 10 bases between. Germline V lookup: CDR1 SEHNR, CDR2 FQNEAQ (reference sequence).

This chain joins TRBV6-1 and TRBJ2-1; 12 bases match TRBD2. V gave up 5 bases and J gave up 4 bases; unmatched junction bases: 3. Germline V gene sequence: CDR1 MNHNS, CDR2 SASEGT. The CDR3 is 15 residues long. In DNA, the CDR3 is TGTGCCAGCAGTTTAGGGACTAGCGGGTACAATGAGCAGTTCTTC. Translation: CASSLGTSGYNEQFF.

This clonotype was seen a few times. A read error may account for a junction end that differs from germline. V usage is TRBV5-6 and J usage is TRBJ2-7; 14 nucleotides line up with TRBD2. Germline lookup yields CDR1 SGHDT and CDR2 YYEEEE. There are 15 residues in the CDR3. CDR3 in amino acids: CASRLGLAGADEQYF. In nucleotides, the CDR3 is TGTGCCAGCAGATTGGGACTAGCGGGAGCGGACGAGCAGTACTTC.

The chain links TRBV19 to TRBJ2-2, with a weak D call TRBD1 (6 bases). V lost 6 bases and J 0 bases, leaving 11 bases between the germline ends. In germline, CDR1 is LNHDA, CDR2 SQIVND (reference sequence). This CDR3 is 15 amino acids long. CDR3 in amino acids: CASRIQGTNTGELFF. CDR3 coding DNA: TGTGCCAGTAGGATACAGGGAACGAACACCGGGGAGCTGTTTTTT.

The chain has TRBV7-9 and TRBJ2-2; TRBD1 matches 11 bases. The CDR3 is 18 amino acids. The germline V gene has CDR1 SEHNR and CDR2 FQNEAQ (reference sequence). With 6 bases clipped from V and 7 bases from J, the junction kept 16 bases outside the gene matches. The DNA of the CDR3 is TGTGCCAGCAGTCTACTCCCCGGACAGGGGGCGCGAGGCGGGGAGCTGTTTTTT. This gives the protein CASSLLPGQGARGGELFF.

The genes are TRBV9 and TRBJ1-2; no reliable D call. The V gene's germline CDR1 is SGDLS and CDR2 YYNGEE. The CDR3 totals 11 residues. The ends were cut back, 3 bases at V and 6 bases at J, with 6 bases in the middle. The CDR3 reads CASSAPNGYTF. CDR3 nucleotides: TGTGCCAGCAGCGCACCCAATGGCTACACCTTC.

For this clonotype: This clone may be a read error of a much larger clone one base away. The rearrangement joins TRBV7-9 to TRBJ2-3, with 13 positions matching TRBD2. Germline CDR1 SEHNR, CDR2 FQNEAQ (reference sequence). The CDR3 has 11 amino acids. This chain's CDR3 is CASGSGTSGIF. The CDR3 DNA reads TGTGCCAGCGGCTCCGGGACTAGCGGGATTTTT.